Listed here is a single T cell receptor (beta chain). What it binds is unknown. Amplification used 60 Vbeta primers and 13 Jbeta primers. Data came from immunoSEQ multiplex PCR; TCRdb stores just in-frame clones and leaves some out. This table holds about 160,000 clones, more than 65% found once. CDR1 is MNHEY, CDR2 SMNVEV, per germline (reference sequence). The CDR3 sequence is 16 residues long. V trimming: 0 bases; J trimming: 7 bases; junction bases outside the gene matches: 12. The sample comes from a study of cytomegalovirus exposure and HLA in healthy donors. Study-wide context: Counted in an early data release were 75 million to 85 million unique TCRs from HLA-typed donors. Study conclusions and caveats: Being indistinguishable, some V segments were excluded, TRBV6-2 and TRBV6-3 among them. Later analysis identified a missense DCLRE1C variant that was linked to TCR beta V- and J-gene trimming. Previously analyzed data showed that most TCR beta V segments were productive at a frequency of about 87% or about 30%.

This sequence joins TRBV27 and TRBJ2-7; TRBD1 matches at 7 bases. This TCR was recovered from a man between 50 and 59 years old in good health and CMV-seropositive. The sample comprised PBMCs. The CDR3 DNA follows: TGTGCCAGCAGTTTATCACTACAGGGGAGAAAACAGGAGCAGTACTTC. Translating it yields CASSLSLQGRKQEQYF.